The entry below describes one T cell receptor (beta chain). The antigen remains unidentified. This specimen comes from a study of OX40 agonist ivuxolimab in advanced cancers. Study context: Patients' therapy was ivuxolimab, an antibody that acts as an agonist of OX40 (CD134). Findings and caveats of the study: Doses of 0.1 to 3.0 mg/kg were accompanied by clonal expansion of CD4+ and CD8+ blood T cells by week 6.

Germline assignment: CDR1 MDHEN and CDR2 SYDVKM. The V end was cut by 5 bases, the J end by 0 bases, with 10 bases between. This CDR3 is built from 14 residues. The protocol was immunoSEQ multiplex PCR, while the TCRdb copy is restricted to in-frame clones and leaves out a portion. Among 45,000 to 60,000 clones, approximately 77% were seen once, and the ten largest hold about 3%. Autoimmune disease history or systemic immunosuppression meant exclusion. The specimen comprised CD4+ or CD8+ T cells sorted from blood, sampled in a trial of the OX40 agonist ivuxolimab. This clonotype was sampled from an adult with an advanced solid tumor such as melanoma, head and neck, liver or kidney cancer. This rearrangement joins TRBV28 to TRBJ1-1; D not resolved. CDR3 residues: CASSPATMNTEAFF. The CDR3 DNA reads as TGTGCCAGCAGTCCCGCCACCATGAACACTGAAGCTTTCTTT.